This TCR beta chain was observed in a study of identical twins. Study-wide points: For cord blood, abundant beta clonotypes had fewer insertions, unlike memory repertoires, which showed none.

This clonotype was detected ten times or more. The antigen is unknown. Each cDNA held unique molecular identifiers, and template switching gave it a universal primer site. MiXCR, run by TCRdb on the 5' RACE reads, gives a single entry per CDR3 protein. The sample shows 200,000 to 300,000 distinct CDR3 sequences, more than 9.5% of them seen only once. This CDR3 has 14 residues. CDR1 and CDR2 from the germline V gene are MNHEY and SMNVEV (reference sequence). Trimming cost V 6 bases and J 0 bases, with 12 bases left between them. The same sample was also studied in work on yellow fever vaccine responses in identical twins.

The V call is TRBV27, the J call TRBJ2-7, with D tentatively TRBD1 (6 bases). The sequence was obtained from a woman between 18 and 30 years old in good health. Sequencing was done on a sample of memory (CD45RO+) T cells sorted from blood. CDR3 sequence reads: CASRRDRSSYEQYF. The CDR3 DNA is TGTGCCAGCAGGCGAGACAGGAGCTCCTACGAGCAGTACTTC.